The T cell receptor (beta chain) under discussion was sequenced for a study of Graves' ophthalmopathy and Graves' hyperthyroidism. General study findings and limits: Most thyroid-expanded clonotypes exceeding 0.001 frequency were also found in blood. Discriminating ophthalmopathy from stable hyperthyroidism, a 13-signature model attained a sensitivity of 87.88% and a specificity of about 81%. The model predicted ophthalmopathy progression with 60% to 71% sensitivity and approximately 72% specificity.

The authors amplified TCR beta CDR3 regions from RNA transcripts. A first-round RT-PCR used HTBI primers, followed by a second-round multiplex PCR. In TCRdb, the multiplex PCR reads were re-called with MiXCR into one record per CDR3 protein. The sample yields 350,000 to 400,000 distinct CDR3 sequences, 15% to 20% seen once. This clonotype was seen repeatedly, ten times or more. Its matching antigen is unknown. There are 15 residues in the CDR3. The V end lost 0 bases, the J end lost 9 bases, and 12 bases lay between the germline ends. CDR1 is SNHLY, CDR2 FYNNEI, per germline. J is TRBJ1-6 and V is TRBV2, with D tentatively TRBD1 (5 bases). The sequence was collected from a woman in her late teens or twenties with Graves' ophthalmopathy. Sequencing was performed on peripheral blood. Here the CDR3 reads CASSEASGTFSPLHF. As DNA, the CDR3 is TGTGCCAGCAGTGAAGCCTCCGGGACCTTTTCACCCCTCCACTTT.